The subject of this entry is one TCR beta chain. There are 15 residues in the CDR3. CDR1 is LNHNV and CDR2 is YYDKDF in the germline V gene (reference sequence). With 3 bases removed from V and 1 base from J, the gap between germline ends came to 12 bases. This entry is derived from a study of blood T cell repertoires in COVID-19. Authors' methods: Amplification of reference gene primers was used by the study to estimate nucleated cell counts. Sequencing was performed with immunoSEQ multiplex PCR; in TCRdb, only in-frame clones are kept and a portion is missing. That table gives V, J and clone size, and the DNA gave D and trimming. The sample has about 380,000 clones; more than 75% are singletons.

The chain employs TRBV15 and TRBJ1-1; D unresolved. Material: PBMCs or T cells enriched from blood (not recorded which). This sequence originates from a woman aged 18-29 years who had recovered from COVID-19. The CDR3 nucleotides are TGTGCCACCAGCAGCGCTGGACTGCCGAACACTGAAGCTTTCTTT. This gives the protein CATSSAGLPNTEAFF. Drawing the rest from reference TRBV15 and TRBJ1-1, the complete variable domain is DAMVIQNPRYQVTQFGKPVTLSCSQTLNHNVMYWYQQKSSQAPKLLFHYYDKDFNNEADTPDNFQSRRPNTSFCFLDIRSPGLGDTAMYLCATSSAGLPNTEAFFGQGTRLTVV.